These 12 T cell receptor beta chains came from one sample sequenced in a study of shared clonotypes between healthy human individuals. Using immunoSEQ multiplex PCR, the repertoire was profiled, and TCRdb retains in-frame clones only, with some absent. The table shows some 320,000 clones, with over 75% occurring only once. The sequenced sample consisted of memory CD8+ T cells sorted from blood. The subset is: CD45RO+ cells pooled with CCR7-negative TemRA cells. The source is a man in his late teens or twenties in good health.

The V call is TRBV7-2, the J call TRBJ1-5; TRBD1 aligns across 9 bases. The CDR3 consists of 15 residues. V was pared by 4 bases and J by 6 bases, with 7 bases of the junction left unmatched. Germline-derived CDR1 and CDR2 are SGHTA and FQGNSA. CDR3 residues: CASSSTGGGFQPQHF. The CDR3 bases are TGTGCCAGCAGCTCCACAGGGGGCGGGTTTCAGCCCCAGCATTTT.

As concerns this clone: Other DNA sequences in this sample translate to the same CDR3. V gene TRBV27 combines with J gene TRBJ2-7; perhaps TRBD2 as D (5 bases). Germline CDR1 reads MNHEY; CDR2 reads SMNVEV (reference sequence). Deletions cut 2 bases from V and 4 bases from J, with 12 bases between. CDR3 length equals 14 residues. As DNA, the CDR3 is TGTGCCAGCAGTTTAAGAGGGTCACGTTACGAGCAGTACTTC. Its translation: CASSLRGSRYEQYF.

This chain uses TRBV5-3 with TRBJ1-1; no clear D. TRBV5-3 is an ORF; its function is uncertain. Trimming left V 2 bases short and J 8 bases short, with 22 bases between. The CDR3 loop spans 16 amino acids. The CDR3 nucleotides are TGTGCCAGAAGCTTTAACCGAGCGGGAAGGGCGTCCGAAGCTTTCTTT. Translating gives CARSFNRAGRASEAFF.

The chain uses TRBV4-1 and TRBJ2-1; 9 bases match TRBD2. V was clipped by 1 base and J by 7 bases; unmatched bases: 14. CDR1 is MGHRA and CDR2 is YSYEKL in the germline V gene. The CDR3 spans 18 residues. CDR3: CASSQATSGSLWGNEQFF. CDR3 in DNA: TGCGCCAGCAGCCAAGCTACTAGCGGGTCCCTCTGGGGGAATGAGCAGTTCTTC.

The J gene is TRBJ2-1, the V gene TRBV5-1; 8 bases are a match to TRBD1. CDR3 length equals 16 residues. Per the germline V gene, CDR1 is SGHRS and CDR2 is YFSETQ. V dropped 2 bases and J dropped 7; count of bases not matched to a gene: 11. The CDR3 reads CASSLSQGARGNEQFF. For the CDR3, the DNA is TGCGCCAGCAGCTTATCTCAGGGGGCGCGAGGGAATGAGCAGTTCTTC.

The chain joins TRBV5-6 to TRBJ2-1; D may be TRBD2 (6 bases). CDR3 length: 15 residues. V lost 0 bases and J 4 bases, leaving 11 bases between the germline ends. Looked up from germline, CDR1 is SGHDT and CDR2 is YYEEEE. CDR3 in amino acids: CASSLGTTLYNEQFF. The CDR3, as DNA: TGTGCCAGCAGCTTGGGGACTACCCTTTACAATGAGCAGTTCTTC.

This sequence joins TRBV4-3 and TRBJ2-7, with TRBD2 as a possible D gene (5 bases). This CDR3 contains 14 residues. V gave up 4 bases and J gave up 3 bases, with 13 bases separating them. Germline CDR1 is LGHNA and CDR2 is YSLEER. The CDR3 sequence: CASSPEREFYEQYF. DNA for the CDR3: TGCGCCAGCAGCCCAGAAAGGGAGTTCTACGAGCAGTACTTC.

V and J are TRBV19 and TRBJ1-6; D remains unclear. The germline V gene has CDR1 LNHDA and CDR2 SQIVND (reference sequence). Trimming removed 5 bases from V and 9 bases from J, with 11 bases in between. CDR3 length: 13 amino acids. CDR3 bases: TGTGCCAGTAGTCGGGGAGGTAGTTCACCCCTCCACTTT. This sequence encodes CASSRGGSSPLHF.

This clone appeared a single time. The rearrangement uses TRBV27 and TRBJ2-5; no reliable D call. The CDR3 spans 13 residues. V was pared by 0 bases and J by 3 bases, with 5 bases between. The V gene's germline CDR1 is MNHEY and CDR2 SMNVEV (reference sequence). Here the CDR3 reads CASSLSGKETQYF. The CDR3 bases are TGTGCCAGCAGTTTATCAGGGAAAGAGACCCAGTACTTC.

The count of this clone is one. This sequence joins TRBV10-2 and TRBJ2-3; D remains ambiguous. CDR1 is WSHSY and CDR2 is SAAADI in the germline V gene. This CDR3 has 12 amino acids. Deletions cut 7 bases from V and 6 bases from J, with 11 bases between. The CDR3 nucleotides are TGCGCCAGCACTGACTCTTCGGATACGCAGTATTTT. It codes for CASTDSSDTQYF.

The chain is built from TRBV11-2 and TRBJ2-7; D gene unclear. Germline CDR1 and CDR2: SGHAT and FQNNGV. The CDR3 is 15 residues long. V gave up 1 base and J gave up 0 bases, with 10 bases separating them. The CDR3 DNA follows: TGTGCCAGCAGCTTAGTGGGCCCGAGCTCCTACGAGCAGTACTTC. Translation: CASSLVGPSSYEQYF.

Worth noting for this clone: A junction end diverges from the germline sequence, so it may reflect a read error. CDR3 region: CASGFTKGYGYTF. Here the CDR3 DNA reads TGTGCCAGCGGTTTTACGAAGGGCTATGGCTACACCTTC. The J gene is TRBJ1-2, the V gene TRBV28; unclear D gene. The CDR3 contains 13 residues. Germline CDR1 MDHEN, CDR2 SYDVKM.